This T cell receptor beta chain is from a study of cytomegalovirus exposure and HLA in healthy donors. Looking at the study overall: The 550 to 700 first-cohort repertoires and the 95 to 150 validation repertoires shared the same platform, a later analysis reported. Whole-study results and caveats: In vitro checks showed that a few CMV-associated chains really do target CMV antigens. While the bulk of TCR sequences proved rare, some public TCRs turned up in many donors.

Germline loops: CDR1 MNHNY, CDR2 SVGAGI (reference sequence). With 6 bases clipped from V and 7 bases from J, the junction kept 6 bases outside the gene matches. CDR3 length: 12 residues. Concerning this clone: Its matching antigen is unknown.

Repertoires were generated with immunoSEQ multiplex PCR, while TCRdb's copy carries only in-frame clones and drops some. The table shows about 280,000 clones, with around nine tenths occurring only once. This receptor was obtained from a young woman in good health and CMV-seronegative. The specimen was PBMCs. The chain is built from TRBV6-6 and TRBJ2-7; 7 nucleotides line up with TRBD1. The CDR3: CASSLRQGEQYF. For the CDR3, the DNA is TGTGCCAGCAGCCTACGACAGGGTGAGCAGTACTTC.